This record concerns one T cell receptor beta chain sequence. Its antigen is unidentified. The CDR3 extends over 13 amino acids. Germline V lookup: CDR1 MNHEY, CDR2 SMNVEV (reference sequence). V lost 8 bases, J lost 9 bases, and 11 bases stayed unmatched. The source of the sample is a study of T-cell memory formation after mild COVID-19. Study background: Largely donor-specific sequence clusters came from two donors.

Constant-segment primers and 5'RACE yielded cDNA libraries for TCR alpha and TCR beta, each carrying sample barcodes and UMIs. TCRdb fed the 5' RACE reads into MiXCR, producing one record per CDR3 protein. The sample shows about 360,000 distinct CDR3 sequences, 13% of them seen only once. Study-wide findings and caveats: The study found balanced CD4/CD8 in clones contracting day 15 to 85 and a CD4+ lean in later expanders. Mainly in CM and EM were contracting CD4+ clones; CD8+ were in EMRA.

The sequencing sample was made of PBMCs or a T cell subset sorted from them (not recorded which). The chain links TRBV27 to TRBJ2-7; TRBD1 matches 9 bases. This TCR was sampled from a man between 18 and 29 years old who had mild COVID-19 (a few samples of this study predate the infection). Cell type and time point are not known. The DNA of the CDR3 is TGTGCCAGCCGAACACAGGGGGCTTTTGGGCAGTACGTC. Translated: CASRTQGAFGQYV.